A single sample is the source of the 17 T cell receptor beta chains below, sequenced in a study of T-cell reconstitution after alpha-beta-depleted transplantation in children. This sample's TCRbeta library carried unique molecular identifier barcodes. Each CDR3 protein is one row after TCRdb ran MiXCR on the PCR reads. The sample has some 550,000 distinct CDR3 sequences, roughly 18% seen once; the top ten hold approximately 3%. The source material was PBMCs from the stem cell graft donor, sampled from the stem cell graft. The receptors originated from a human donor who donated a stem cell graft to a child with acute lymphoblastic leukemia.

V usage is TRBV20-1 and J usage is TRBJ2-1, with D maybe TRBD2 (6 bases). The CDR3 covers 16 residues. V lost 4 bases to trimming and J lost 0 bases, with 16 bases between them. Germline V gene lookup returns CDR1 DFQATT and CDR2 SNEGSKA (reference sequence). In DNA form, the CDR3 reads TGCAGTGCTACCGCTCGACTAGTCGGCTCCTACAATGAGCAGTTCTTC. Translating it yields CSATARLVGSYNEQFF.

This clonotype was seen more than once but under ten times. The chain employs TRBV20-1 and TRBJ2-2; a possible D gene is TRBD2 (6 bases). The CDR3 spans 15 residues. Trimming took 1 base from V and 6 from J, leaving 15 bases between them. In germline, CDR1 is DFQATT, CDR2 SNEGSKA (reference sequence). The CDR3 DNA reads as TGCAGTGCTAGAGGTTGGGGGGTCGTCGCCGGGGAGCTGTTTTTT. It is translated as CSARGWGVVAGELFF.

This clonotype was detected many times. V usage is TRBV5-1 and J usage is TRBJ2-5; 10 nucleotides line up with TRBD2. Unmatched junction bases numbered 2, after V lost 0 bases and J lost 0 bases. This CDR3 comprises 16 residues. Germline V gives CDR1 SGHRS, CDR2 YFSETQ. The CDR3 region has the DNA TGCGCCAGCAGCTTGGGGACTAGCGGCTACCAAGAGACCCAGTACTTC. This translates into CASSLGTSGYQETQYF.

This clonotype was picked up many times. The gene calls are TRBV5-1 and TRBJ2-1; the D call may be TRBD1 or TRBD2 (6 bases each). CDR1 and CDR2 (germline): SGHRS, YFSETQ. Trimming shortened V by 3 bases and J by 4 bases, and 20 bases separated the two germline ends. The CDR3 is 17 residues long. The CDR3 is CASSSPWGADTYNEQFF. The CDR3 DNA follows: TGCGCCAGCAGCTCCCCTTGGGGGGCCGATACTTACAATGAGCAGTTCTTC.

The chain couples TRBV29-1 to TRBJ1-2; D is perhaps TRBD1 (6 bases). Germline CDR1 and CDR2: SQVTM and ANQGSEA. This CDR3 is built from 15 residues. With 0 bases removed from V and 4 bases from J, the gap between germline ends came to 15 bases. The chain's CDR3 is CSVEDRGAGGYGYTF. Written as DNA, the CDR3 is TGCAGCGTTGAAGACCGGGGGGCTGGTGGCTATGGCTACACCTTC.

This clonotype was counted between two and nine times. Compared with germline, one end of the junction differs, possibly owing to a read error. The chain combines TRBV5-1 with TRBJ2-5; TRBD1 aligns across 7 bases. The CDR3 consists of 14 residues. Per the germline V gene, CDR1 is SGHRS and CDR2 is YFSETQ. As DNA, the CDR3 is TGCGCCAGCAGGTTGGGACAGCCACAAGAGACCCAGTACTTC. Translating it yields CASRLGQPQETQYF.

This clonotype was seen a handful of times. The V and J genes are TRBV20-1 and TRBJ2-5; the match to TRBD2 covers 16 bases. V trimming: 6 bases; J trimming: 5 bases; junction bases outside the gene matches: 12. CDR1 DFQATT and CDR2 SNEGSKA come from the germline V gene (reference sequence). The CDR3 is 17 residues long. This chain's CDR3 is CSASSGLAGGIGETQYF. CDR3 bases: TGCAGTGCCTCATCGGGACTAGCGGGAGGGATCGGGGAGACCCAGTACTTC.

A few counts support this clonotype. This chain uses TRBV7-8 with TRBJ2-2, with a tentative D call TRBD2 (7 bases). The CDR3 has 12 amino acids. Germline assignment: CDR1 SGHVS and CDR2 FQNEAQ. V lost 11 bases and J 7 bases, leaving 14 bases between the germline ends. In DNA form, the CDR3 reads TGTGCCCCAAGGGGGGGGAACGGGGAGCTGTTTTTT. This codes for CAPRGGNGELFF.

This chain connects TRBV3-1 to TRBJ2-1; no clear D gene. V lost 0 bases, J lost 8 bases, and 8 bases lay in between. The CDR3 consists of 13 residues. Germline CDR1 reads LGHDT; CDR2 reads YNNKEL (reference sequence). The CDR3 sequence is CASSQDFGYEQFF. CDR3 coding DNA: TGTGCCAGCAGCCAAGATTTTGGATATGAGCAGTTCTTC.

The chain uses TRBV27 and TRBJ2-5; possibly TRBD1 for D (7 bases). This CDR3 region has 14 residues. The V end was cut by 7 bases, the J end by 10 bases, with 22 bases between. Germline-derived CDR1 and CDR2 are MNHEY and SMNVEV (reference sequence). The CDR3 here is CASITGGGDWDQYF. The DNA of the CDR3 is TGTGCCAGCATTACTGGAGGGGGCGATTGGGACCAGTACTTC.

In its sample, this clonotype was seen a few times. CDR3 region: CSAVQPGGSSLFSLDTQYF. The CDR3, as DNA: TGCAGTGCCGTCCAACCTGGCGGTAGCTCCCTTTTTTCCTTAGATACGCAGTATTTT. The gene calls are TRBV20-1 and TRBJ2-3; D not resolved. Trimming took off 6 bases at V and 5 bases at J, with 33 bases between the two ends. There are 19 residues in the CDR3. Looked up from germline, CDR1 is DFQATT and CDR2 is SNEGSKA (reference sequence).

The CDR3 nucleotides read TGTGCCCCAGGCCGGGACAGGGTTACCTACGAGCAGTACTTC. Translating it yields CAPGRDRVTYEQYF. The J gene is TRBJ2-7, the V gene TRBV10-3, with TRBD1 matching over 9 bases. This CDR3 has 14 amino acids. Germline lookup yields CDR1 ENHRY and CDR2 SYGVKD. V lost 11 bases and J lost 2; bases outside the gene matches: 10.

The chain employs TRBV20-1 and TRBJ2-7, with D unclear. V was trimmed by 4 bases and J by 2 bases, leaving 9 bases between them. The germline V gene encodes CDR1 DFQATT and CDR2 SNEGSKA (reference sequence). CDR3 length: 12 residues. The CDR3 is CSANVGTYEQYF. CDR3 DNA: TGCAGTGCTAATGTGGGAACCTACGAGCAGTACTTC.

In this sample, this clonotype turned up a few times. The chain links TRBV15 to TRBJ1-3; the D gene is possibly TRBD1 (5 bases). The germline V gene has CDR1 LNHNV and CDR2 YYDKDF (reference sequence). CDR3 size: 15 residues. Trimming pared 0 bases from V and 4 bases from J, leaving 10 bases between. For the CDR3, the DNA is TGTGCCACCAGCAGAGATCGGGGGTTGGGAAACACCATATATTTT. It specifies CATSRDRGLGNTIYF.

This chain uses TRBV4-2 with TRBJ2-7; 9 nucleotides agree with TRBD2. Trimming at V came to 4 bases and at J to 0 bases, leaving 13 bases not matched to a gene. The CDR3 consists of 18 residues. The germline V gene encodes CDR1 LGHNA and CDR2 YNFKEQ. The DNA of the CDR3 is TGTGCCAGCAGCCCCCTCGGTACGGCGGGAGGGTACTCCTACGAGCAGTACTTC. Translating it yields CASSPLGTAGGYSYEQYF.

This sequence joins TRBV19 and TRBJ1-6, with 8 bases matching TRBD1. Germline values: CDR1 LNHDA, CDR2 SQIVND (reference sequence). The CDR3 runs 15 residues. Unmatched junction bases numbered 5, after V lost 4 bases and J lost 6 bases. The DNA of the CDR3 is TGTGCCAGTAGTAGACAGGGGCGGAGTAATTCACCCCTCCACTTT. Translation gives CASSRQGRSNSPLHF.

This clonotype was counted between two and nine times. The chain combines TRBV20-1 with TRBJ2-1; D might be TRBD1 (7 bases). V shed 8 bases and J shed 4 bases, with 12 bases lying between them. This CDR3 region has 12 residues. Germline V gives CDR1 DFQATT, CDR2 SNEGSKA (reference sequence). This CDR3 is CSSQGGYNEQFF. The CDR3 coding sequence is TGCAGTTCCCAGGGGGGTTACAATGAGCAGTTCTTC.